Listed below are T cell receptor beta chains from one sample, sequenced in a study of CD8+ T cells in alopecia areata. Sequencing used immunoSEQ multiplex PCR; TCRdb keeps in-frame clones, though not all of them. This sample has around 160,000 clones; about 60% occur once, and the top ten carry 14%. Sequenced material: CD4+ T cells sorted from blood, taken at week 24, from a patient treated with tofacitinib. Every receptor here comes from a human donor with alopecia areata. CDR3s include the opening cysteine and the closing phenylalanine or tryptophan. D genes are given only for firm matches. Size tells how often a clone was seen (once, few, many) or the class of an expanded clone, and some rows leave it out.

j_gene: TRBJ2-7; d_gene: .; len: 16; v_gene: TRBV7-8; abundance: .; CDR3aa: CASSLARQQGPYEQYF; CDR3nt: TGTGCCAGCAGCTTAGCTCGACAGCAAGGTCCCTACGAGCAGTACTTC
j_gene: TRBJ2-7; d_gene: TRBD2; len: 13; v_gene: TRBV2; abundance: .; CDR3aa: CASSEARGGEQYF; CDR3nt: TGTGCCAGCAGTGAAGCCCGGGGAGGGGAGCAGTACTTC
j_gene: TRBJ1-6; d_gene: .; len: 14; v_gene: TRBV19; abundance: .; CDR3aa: CASSIEGRNSPLHF; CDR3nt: TGTGCCAGTAGTATAGAGGGCCGGAATTCACCCCTCCACTTT
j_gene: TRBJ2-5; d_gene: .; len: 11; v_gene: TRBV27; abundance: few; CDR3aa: CASRRLETQYF; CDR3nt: TGTGCCAGTCGGAGACTGGAGACCCAGTACTTC
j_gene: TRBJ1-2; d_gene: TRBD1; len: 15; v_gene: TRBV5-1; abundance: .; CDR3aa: CASSSPGQGGYGYTF; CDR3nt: TGCGCCAGCAGCTCTCCAGGACAGGGTGGCTATGGCTACACCTTC
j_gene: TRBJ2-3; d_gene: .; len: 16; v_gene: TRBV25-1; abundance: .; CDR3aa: CASSERAVSSTDTQYF; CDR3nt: TGTGCCAGCAGTGAACGGGCAGTCTCTAGCACAGATACGCAGTATTTT
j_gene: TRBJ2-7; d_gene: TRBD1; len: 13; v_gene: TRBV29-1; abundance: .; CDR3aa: CSVGSGQNYEQYF; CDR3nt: TGCAGCGTTGGTTCGGGACAGAACTACGAGCAGTACTTC
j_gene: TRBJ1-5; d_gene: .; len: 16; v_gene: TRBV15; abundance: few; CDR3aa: CATSRERGAENQPQHF; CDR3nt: TGTGCCACCAGCAGAGAACGTGGGGCAGAGAATCAGCCCCAGCATTTT
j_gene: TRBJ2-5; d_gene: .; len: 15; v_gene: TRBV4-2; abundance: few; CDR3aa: CASSQELGRIETQYF; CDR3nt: TGTGCCAGCAGCCAAGAATTAGGGCGGATCGAGACCCAGTACTTC
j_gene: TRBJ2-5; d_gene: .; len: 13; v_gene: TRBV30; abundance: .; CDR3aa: CAWRFGVRETQYF; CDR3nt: TGTGCCTGGAGGTTTGGGGTTCGGGAGACCCAGTACTTC
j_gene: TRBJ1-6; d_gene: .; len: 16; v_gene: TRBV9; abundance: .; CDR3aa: CASSGRVGTYNSPLHF; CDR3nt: TGTGCCAGCAGCGGCCGCGTAGGGACGTATAATTCACCCCTCCACTTT
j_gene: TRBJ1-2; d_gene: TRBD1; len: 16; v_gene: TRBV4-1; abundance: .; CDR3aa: CASSQVTGASVYGYTF; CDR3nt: TGCGCCAGCAGCCAAGTCACAGGGGCCAGTGTATATGGCTACACCTTC
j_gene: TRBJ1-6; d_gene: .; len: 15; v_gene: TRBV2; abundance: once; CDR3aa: CASSEWEPLGSPLHF; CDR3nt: TGTGCCAGCAGTGAATGGGAGCCTCTAGGTTCACCCCTCCACTTT
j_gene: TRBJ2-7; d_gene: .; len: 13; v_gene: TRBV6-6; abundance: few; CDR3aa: CASSQGPSAEQYF; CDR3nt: TGTGCCAGCAGTCAGGGGCCCTCGGCCGAGCAGTACTTC
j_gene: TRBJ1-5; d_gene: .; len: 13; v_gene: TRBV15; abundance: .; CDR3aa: CATSRDIGQPQHF; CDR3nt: TGTGCCACCAGCAGAGACATAGGGCAGCCCCAGCATTTT
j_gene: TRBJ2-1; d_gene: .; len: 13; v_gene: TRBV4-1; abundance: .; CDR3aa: CASSPGVYNEQFF; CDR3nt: TGCGCCAGCAGTCCGGGGGTCTACAATGAGCAGTTCTTC
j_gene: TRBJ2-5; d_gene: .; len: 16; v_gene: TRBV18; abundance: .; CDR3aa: CASSPLSRAVQETQYF; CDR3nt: TGTGCCAGCTCACCATTAAGCAGAGCGGTTCAAGAGACCCAGTACTTC
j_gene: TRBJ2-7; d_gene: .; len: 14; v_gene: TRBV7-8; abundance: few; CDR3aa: CASSSNGRTYEQYF; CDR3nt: TGTGCCAGCAGCTCAAATGGACGGACCTACGAGCAGTACTTC
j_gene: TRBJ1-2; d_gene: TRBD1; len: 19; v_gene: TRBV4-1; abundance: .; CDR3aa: CASSQGHTTGGGFGYGYTF; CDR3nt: TGCGCCAGCAGCCAAGGACACACAACAGGGGGCGGGTTCGGATATGGCTACACCTTC
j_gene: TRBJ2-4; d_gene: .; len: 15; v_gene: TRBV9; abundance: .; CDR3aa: CASSVDTIAKNIQYF; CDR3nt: TGTGCCAGCAGCGTCGACACCATAGCCAAAAACATTCAGTACTTC
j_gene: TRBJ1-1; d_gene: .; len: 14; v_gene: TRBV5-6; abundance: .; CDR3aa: CASTRWTTNTEAFF; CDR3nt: TGTGCCAGCACCCGGTGGACTACGAACACTGAAGCTTTCTTT
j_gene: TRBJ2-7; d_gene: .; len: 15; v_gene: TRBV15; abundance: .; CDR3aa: CATSSGGDPPNEQYF; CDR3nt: TGTGCCACCAGCAGCGGCGGGGACCCCCCCAACGAGCAGTACTTC
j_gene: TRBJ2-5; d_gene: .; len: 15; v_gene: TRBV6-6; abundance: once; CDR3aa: CASSYDEGGGETQYF; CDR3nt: TGTGCCAGCAGTTACGATGAGGGGGGTGGTGAGACCCAGTACTTC
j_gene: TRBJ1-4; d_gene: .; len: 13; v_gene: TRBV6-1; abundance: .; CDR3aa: CASSAEPRGKLFF; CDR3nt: TGTGCCAGCAGTGCTGAGCCGAGGGGGAAACTGTTTTTT
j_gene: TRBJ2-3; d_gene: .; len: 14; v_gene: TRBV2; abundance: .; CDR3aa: CASSKGQSTDTQYF; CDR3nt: TGTGCCAGCAGTAAGGGGCAAAGCACAGATACGCAGTATTTT
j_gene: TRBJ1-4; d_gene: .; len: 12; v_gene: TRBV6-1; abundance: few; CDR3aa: CASTTTNEKLFF; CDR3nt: TGTGCCAGCACGACAACTAATGAAAAACTGTTTTTT
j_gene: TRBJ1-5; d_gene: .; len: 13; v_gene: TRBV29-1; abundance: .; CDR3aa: CSVGEGFRNPQHF; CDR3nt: TGCAGCGTCGGGGAAGGGTTCAGGAATCCCCAGCATTTT
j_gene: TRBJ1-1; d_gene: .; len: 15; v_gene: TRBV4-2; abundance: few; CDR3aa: CASSQDWGVGTEAFF; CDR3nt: TGTGCCAGCAGCCAAGACTGGGGAGTTGGGACTGAAGCTTTCTTT
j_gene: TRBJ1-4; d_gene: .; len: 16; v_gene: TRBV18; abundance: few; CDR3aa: CASSPGAEASNEKLFF; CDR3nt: TGTGCCAGCTCACCAGGGGCGGAAGCCTCCAATGAAAAACTGTTTTTT
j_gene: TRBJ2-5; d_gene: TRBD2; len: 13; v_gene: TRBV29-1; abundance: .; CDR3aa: CSATSGDRETQYF; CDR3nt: TGCAGCGCCACTAGCGGGGATAGGGAGACCCAGTACTTC
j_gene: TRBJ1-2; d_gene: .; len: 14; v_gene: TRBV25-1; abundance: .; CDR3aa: CASSELSGNSGYTF; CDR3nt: TGTGCCAGCAGTGAATTATCTGGGAACTCTGGCTACACCTTC
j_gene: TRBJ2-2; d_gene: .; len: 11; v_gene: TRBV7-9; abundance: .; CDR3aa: CAGSNTGELFF; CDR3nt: TGTGCCGGATCGAACACCGGGGAGCTGTTTTTT
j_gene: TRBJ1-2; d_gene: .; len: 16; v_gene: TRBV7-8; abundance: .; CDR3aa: CASSLLAQQGHYGYTF; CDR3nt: TGTGCCAGCAGCTTATTAGCACAGCAAGGACACTATGGCTACACCTTC
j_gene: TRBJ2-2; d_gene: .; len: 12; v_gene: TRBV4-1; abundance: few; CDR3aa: CASSHGTGELFF; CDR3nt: TGCGCCAGCAGCCACGGCACCGGGGAGCTGTTTTTT
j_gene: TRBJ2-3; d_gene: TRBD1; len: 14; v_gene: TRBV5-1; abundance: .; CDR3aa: CASTTDRGTDTQYF; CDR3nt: TGCGCCAGCACCACCGACAGGGGCACAGATACGCAGTATTTT
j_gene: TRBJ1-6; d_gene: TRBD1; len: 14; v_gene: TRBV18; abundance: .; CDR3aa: CASSPGTGNSPLHF; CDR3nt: TGTGCCAGCTCACCGGGGACAGGGAATTCACCCCTCCACTTT
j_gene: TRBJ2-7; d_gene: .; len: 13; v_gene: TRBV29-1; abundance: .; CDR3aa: CSVDSPGSYEQYF; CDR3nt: TGCAGCGTTGATTCCCCAGGGAGCTACGAGCAGTACTTC
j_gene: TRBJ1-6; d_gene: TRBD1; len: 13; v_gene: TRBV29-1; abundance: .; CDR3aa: CSPDRARNSPLHF; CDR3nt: TGCAGCCCGGACAGGGCGCGGAATTCACCCCTCCACTTT
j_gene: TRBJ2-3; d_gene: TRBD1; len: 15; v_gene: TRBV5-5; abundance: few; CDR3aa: CASKPGQGTTDTQYF; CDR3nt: TGTGCCAGCAAGCCCGGACAGGGTACCACAGATACGCAGTATTTT
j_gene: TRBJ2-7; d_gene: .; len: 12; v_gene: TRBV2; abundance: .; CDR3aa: CASSEQRYEQYF; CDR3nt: TGTGCCAGCAGTGAACAGCGATACGAGCAGTACTTC
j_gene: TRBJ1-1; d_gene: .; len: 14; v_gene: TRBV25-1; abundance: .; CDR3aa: CASSEYIGGTKAFF; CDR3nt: TGTGCCAGCAGTGAATATATCGGAGGGACGAAAGCTTTCTTT
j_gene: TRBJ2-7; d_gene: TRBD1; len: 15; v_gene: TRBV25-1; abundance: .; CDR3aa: CASSARTGLSYEQYF; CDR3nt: TGTGCCAGCAGTGCCCGGACAGGGCTCTCCTACGAGCAGTACTTC
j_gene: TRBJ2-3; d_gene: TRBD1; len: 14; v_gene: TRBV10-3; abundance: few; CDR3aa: CAISDDRDTDTQYF; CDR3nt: TGTGCCATCAGTGATGACAGGGACACAGATACGCAGTATTTT
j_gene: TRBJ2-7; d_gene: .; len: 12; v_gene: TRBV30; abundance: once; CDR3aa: CAWADLNYEQYF; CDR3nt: TGTGCCTGGGCAGACCTGAACTACGAGCAGTACTTC
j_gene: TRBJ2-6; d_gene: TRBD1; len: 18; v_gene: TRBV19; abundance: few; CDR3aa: CASTDVAGGYSGANVLTF; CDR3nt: TGTGCCAGTACCGACGTCGCAGGGGGATACTCTGGGGCCAACGTCCTGACTTTC
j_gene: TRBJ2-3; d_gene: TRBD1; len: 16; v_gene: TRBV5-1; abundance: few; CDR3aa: CASSLVTGRGTDTQYF; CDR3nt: TGCGCCAGCAGCTTGGTGACAGGGCGAGGGACAGATACGCAGTATTTT
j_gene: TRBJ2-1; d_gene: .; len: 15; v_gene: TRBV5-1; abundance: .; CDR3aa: CASSLAADSFNEQFF; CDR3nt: TGCGCCAGCAGCTTGGCGGCAGATTCTTTCAATGAGCAGTTCTTC
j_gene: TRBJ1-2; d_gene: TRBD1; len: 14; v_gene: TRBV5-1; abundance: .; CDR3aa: CASSAGQGREGYTF; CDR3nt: TGCGCCAGCAGCGCAGGACAGGGTCGAGAGGGCTACACCTTC
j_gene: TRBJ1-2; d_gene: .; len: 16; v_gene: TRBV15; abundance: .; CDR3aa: CATSRDGPRRTYGYTF; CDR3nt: TGTGCCACCAGCAGAGATGGGCCTAGAAGAACCTATGGCTACACCTTC
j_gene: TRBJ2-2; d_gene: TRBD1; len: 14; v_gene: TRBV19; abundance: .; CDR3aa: CASRQGGNTGELFF; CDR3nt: TGTGCCAGTCGACAGGGGGGGAACACCGGGGAGCTGTTTTTT
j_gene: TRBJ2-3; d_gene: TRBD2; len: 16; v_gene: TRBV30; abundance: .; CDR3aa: CACAEWVSGSTDTQYF; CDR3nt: TGTGCCTGTGCCGAATGGGTTAGCGGGTCCACAGATACGCAGTATTTT
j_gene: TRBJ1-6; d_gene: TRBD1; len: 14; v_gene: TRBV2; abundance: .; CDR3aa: CASLNQGANSPLHF; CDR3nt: TGTGCCAGCCTCAACCAGGGGGCGAATTCACCCCTCCACTTT
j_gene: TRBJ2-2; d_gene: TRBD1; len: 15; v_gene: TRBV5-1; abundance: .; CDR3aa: CASCLDRPNTGELFF; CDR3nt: TGCGCCAGTTGTTTGGACAGGCCGAACACCGGGGAGCTGTTTTTT
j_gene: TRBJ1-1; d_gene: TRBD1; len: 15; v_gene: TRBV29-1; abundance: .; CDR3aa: CSVDSGTGRNTEAFF; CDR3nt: TGCAGCGTAGATTCCGGGACAGGGAGGAACACTGAAGCTTTCTTT
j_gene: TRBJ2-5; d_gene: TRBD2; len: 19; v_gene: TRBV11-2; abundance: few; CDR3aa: CASSPRGASGGAGGETQYF; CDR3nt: TGTGCCAGCAGCCCTCGTGGGGCTAGCGGGGGGGCCGGAGGAGAGACCCAGTACTTC
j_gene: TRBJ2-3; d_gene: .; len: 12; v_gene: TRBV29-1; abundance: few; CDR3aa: CSVALAGSIQYF; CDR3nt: TGCAGCGTTGCACTAGCTGGTTCGATACAGTATTTT
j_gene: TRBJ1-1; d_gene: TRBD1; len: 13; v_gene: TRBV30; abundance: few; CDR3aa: CAWSTTGGTEAFF; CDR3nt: TGTGCCTGGAGTACGACAGGGGGAACTGAAGCTTTCTTT